The 24 T cell receptor beta chains in this list originate from one sample, sequenced in a study of patients and donors after allogeneic stem cell transplantation. Each CDR3 protein is one row after TCRdb ran MiXCR on the RT-PCR reads. This table holds tens of thousands of distinct CDR3 sequences, 48% found once. Sequencing was done on a sample of blood, either unsorted or a sorted T cell fraction (not recorded which). These receptors were collected from a human donor who was either an allogeneic HSCT recipient or a stem cell or donor lymphocyte infusion donor (not recorded which). It is not recorded whose cells these are; they may come from a transplant donor.

V usage is TRBV4-3 and J usage is TRBJ1-2; TRBD1 matches at 9 bases. CDR3 size: 14 residues. Trimming took 8 bases from V and 4 from J; bases not matched to a gene: 8. Germline CDR1 LGHNA, CDR2 YSLEER. The DNA of the CDR3 is TGCGCCAGCCGTTTACAGGGGGCGGCCTATGGCTACACCTTC. Translation gives CASRLQGAAYGYTF.

The chain has TRBV6-6 and TRBJ1-5, with D possibly being TRBD1 (5 bases). CDR1 MNHNY and CDR2 SVGAGI come from the germline V gene (reference sequence). The CDR3 loop spans 17 amino acids. V lost 0 bases, J lost 4 bases, and 16 bases lay in between. Here the CDR3 reads CASSYSPPWDGNQPQHF. The CDR3 nucleotides read TGTGCCAGCAGTTACTCGCCCCCCTGGGACGGGAATCAGCCCCAGCATTTT.

The genes are TRBV5-4 and TRBJ2-1; 7 bases align to TRBD2. In germline, CDR1 is SGHNT, CDR2 YYREEE (reference sequence). J was trimmed by 15 bases and V by 4 bases; bases with no gene match: 13. The CDR3 totals 13 residues. In DNA form, the CDR3 reads TGTGCCAGCAGCGCTACGGAAGGGCGGGAGAGGTTCTTC. Residues: CASSATEGRERFF. The full variable domain, rest sourced from reference TRBV5-4 and TRBJ2-1, is ETGVTQSPTHLIKTRGQQVTLRCSSQSGHNTVSWYQQALGQGPQFIFQYYREEENGRGNFPPRFSGLQFPNYSSELNVNALELDDSALYLCASSATEGRERFFGPGTRLTVL.

The chain carries TRBV3-1 and TRBJ1-1, with D uncertain. The length of the CDR3 is 14 residues. From germline, CDR1 is LGHDT and CDR2 YNNKEL (reference sequence). Trimming removed 2 bases from V and 11 bases from J, with 18 bases in between. The CDR3 DNA sequence: TGTGCCAGCAGCCAAAAGGAGGCCACCTCGGCGGCTTTCTTT. This codes for CASSQKEATSAAFF.

The chain recombines TRBV7-9 with TRBJ1-6, with no clear D. The V and J ends lost 4 bases and 11 bases respectively, with 9 bases between them. This CDR3 contains 12 residues. From germline, CDR1 is SEHNR and CDR2 FQNEAQ (reference sequence). The CDR3 bases are TGTGCCAGCAGCTCTGTTCCGCCACCCCTCCACTTT. It yields the protein CASSSVPPPLHF. The full variable domain, in which reference TRBV7-9 and TRBJ1-6 provide the parts outside the CDR3, is DTGVSQNPRHKITKRGQNVTFRCDPISEHNRLYWYRQTLGQGPEFLTYFQNEAQLEKSRLLSDRFSAERPKGSFSTLEIQRTEQGDSAMYLCASSSVPPPLHFGNGTRLTVT.

The chain couples TRBV20-1 to TRBJ2-7, with D uncertain. Germline CDR1 is DFQATT and CDR2 is SNEGSKA (reference sequence). The CDR3 totals 13 residues. The CDR3 loop reads CSGTARSSYEQYF. For the CDR3, the DNA is TGCAGCGGAACCGCCCGTTCCTCCTACGAGCAGTACTTC.

The chain recombines TRBV20-1 with TRBJ2-3, with unresolved D. This CDR3 has 14 residues. Germline V gene lookup returns CDR1 DFQATT and CDR2 SNEGSKA (reference sequence). The V gene lost 3 bases and the J gene lost 2 bases, with 12 bases spanning the gap. CDR3 amino acids: CSASPPINTDTQYF. Written as DNA, the CDR3 is TGCAGTGCTAGTCCACCTATAAACACAGATACGCAGTATTTT.

This clonotype has at least ten counts. The chain employs TRBV12-3 or TRBV12-4 and TRBJ1-2, with 7 bases identical to TRBD1. Trimming cost V 5 bases and J 8 bases; bases outside gene matches: 11. The CDR3 is 14 amino acids. The CDR3 sequence: CASSISTGAGGYTF. In DNA form, the CDR3 reads TGTGCCAGCAGTATCTCAACAGGGGCGGGAGGCTACACCTTC.

V is TRBV27 and J is TRBJ1-6; possibly TRBD1 for D (5 bases). Between the trimmed V and J ends, which lost 3 bases and 5 bases, there was a span of 14 bases. Per the germline V gene, CDR1 is MNHEY and CDR2 is SMNVEV (reference sequence). CDR3 length: 16 amino acids. The CDR3, as DNA: TGTGCCAGCAGTTTGACCAGGGCCGTCGATAATTCACCCCTCCACTTT. Its protein product is CASSLTRAVDNSPLHF.

This clonotype was picked up a small number of times. The chain recombines TRBV7-8 with TRBJ1-2; D gene uncertain. The CDR3 is 14 amino acids. CDR1 is SGHVS, CDR2 FQNEAQ, per germline. Trimming stripped 0 bases from V and 6 bases from J, with 11 bases between. The CDR3 protein is CASSLAQQTDGYTF. The CDR3 DNA follows: TGTGCCAGCAGCTTAGCGCAGCAGACCGATGGCTACACCTTC. The full variable domain, completed using reference TRBV7-8 and TRBJ1-2, is GAGVSQSPRYKVAKRGQDVALRCDPISGHVSLFWYQQALGQGPEFLTYFQNEAQLDKSGLPSDRFFAERPEGSVSTLKIQRTQQEDSAVYLCASSLAQQTDGYTFGSGTRLTVV.

This clonotype appeared once. This rearrangement joins TRBV20-1 to TRBJ2-7; 9 positions match TRBD2. V gave up 5 bases and J gave up 2 bases; unmatched junction bases: 4. The CDR3 runs to 13 residues. The V gene's germline CDR1 is DFQATT and CDR2 SNEGSKA (reference sequence). CDR3 nucleotides: TGCAGTGCTGCTAGCGGGGAAACCTACGAGCAGTACTTC. Translation: CSAASGETYEQYF.

Only a few counts were recorded for this clonotype. CDR3 region: CSARAVNEKLFF. Here the CDR3 DNA reads TGCAGTGCTAGAGCGGTAAATGAAAAACTGTTTTTT. The chain couples TRBV20-1 to TRBJ1-4; D remains ambiguous. The CDR3 has 12 residues. Germline V gene sequence: CDR1 DFQATT, CDR2 SNEGSKA (reference sequence). V was trimmed by 1 base and J by 5 bases, leaving 5 bases between them.

This clonotype came up a few times. The V and J genes are TRBV7-9 and TRBJ1-5; D unclear. Germline V lookup: CDR1 SEHNR, CDR2 FQNEAQ (reference sequence). V dropped 8 bases and J dropped 1 base, with 12 bases sitting between them. The CDR3 spans 14 residues. DNA for the CDR3: TGTGCCAGCGGGCGCGGGGAAAGCAATCAGCCCCAGCATTTT. This codes for CASGRGESNQPQHF.

The J gene is TRBJ1-5, the V gene TRBV6-2 or TRBV6-3; no clear D. This CDR3 has 15 amino acids. V gave up 7 bases and J gave up 3 bases, with 16 bases separating them. Germline assignment: CDR1 MNHEY and CDR2 SVGEGT. The CDR3 bases are TGTGCCAGCACCACCCCCGGAGCCAACAATCAGCCCCAGCATTTT. Its protein product is CASTTPGANNQPQHF.

This clonotype was recorded once. The rearrangement joins TRBV20-1 to TRBJ1-2; 7 positions match TRBD1. J gave up 3 bases and V 7 bases, and 8 bases lay outside the gene matches. The CDR3 length is 13 residues. Germline V CDR1 and CDR2: DFQATT, SNEGSKA (reference sequence). The CDR3 region is CSGGRGHDYGYTF. For the CDR3, the DNA is TGCAGTGGGGGGAGGGGGCACGACTATGGCTACACCTTC.

Only a few counts were recorded for this clonotype. The chain has TRBV20-1 and TRBJ1-1, with D hard to call. The V gene lost 6 bases and the J gene lost 1 base, with 9 bases spanning the gap. Looked up from germline, CDR1 is DFQATT and CDR2 is SNEGSKA (reference sequence). CDR3 length equals 12 residues. The CDR3 loop is CSANTENTEAFF. The CDR3 DNA reads TGCAGTGCAAACACAGAGAACACTGAAGCTTTCTTT.

The chain couples TRBV4-2 to TRBJ1-2; a weak D match, TRBD1 (5 bases). Germline V lookup: CDR1 LGHNA, CDR2 YNFKEQ. Deletions cut 1 base from V and 4 bases from J, with 10 bases between. There are 14 residues in the CDR3. The CDR3 sequence: CASSQVQTAYGYTF. In nucleotides, the CDR3 is TGTGCCAGCAGCCAAGTCCAGACAGCCTATGGCTACACCTTC.

The chain couples TRBV3-1 to TRBJ1-2; possible D gene TRBD1, 5 bases. The V gene lost 1 base and the J gene lost 2 bases, with 11 bases spanning the gap. This CDR3 contains 15 residues. Germline CDR1 is LGHDT and CDR2 is YNNKEL (reference sequence). The CDR3 here is CASSQVPDSNYGYTF. In nucleotides, the CDR3 is TGTGCCAGCAGCCAAGTCCCAGACAGCAACTATGGCTACACCTTC.

This clonotype was seen only a few times. The rearrangement joins TRBV4-1 to TRBJ1-3; D gene uncertain. The germline gives CDR1 MGHRA, CDR2 YSYEKL. Trimming took 1 base from V and 5 from J, leaving 9 bases between them. The CDR3 runs 14 residues. In nucleotides, the CDR3 is TGCGCCAGCAGCCAAGCAGCGACGAGAAACACCATATATTTT. It specifies CASSQAATRNTIYF.

The chain uses TRBV12-3 or TRBV12-4 and TRBJ2-1, with 10 positions matching TRBD2. V gave up 6 bases and J gave up 4 bases; unmatched junction bases: 9. The CDR3 loop spans 16 amino acids. CDR3 sequence: CASRPTLAGVYNEQFF. CDR3 coding DNA: TGTGCCAGCAGACCTACCCTAGCGGGGGTTTACAATGAGCAGTTCTTC.

This chain links TRBV6-2 or TRBV6-3 with TRBJ2-5; D is perhaps TRBD1 (5 bases). The germline V gene encodes CDR1 MNHEY and CDR2 SVGEGT. Trimming stripped 7 bases from V and 8 bases from J, with 17 bases between. This CDR3 region has 13 residues. CDR3 sequence: CASMKPDTRTQYF. CDR3 nucleotide sequence: TGTGCCAGCATGAAGCCGGACACCCGTACCCAGTACTTC.

This clonotype came up a few times. The CDR3 DNA reads TGTGCCAGTAAGGGAGACTCCGGGACAGGGGGCTTTGAAGCTTTCTTT. It encodes CASKGDSGTGGFEAFF. The rearrangement links TRBV28 to TRBJ1-1; 12 bases fit TRBD1. Germline V CDR1 and CDR2: MDHEN, SYDVKM. This CDR3 has 16 amino acids. Trimming cost V 9 bases and J 7 bases; bases outside gene matches: 15.

Worth noting for this clonotype: A read error may explain this, as a much larger clone is one base away. The chain combines TRBV12-3 or TRBV12-4 with TRBJ2-1, with 12 bases lining up with TRBD2. There are 16 residues in the CDR3. The CDR3: CTSSPPTSGSDNEQFF. The CDR3 bases are TGTACCAGCAGTCCTCCGACTAGCGGGAGCGACAATGAGCAGTTCTTC.

The chain links TRBV28 to TRBJ2-5; D is perhaps TRBD1 (7 bases). Germline-derived CDR1 and CDR2 are MDHEN and SYDVKM. V lost 10 bases to trimming and J lost 5 bases, with 20 bases between them. CDR3 length equals 14 residues. The DNA of the CDR3 is TGTGCCACCCTGATGGAGGGGGCCGGGGAGACCCAGTACTTC. The encoded protein is CATLMEGAGETQYF. Supplemented by reference TRBV28 and TRBJ2-5, the full variable domain reads DVKVTQSSRYLVKRTGEKVFLECVQDMDHENMFWYRQDPGLGLRLIYFSYDVKMKEKGDIPEGYSVSREKKERFSLILESASTNQTSMYLCATLMEGAGETQYFGPGTRLLVL.